Below are 30 T cell receptor beta chains sequenced from a single sample in a study of shared clonotypes between healthy human individuals. TCRdb's table, derived via immunoSEQ multiplex PCR, lists solely in-frame clones and lacks some. Of more than 2 million clones listed, around 95% are singletons. The sample comprised naive CD4+ T cells sorted from blood. Subset here: CD45RA+ positively selected. The source is a man younger than 35 in good health.

Regarding this clone: This may be a read error: a much more frequent sequence differs by one nucleotide. The chain combines TRBV28 with TRBJ1-1; D is unclear. Germline V gene lookup returns CDR1 MDHEN and CDR2 SYDVKM. The length of the CDR3 is 11 residues. CDR3 bases: TGTGCCAGCATAGCCTCCAACTCAGCTTCCTTT. It translates to CASIASNSASF.

A word on this clone: Other DNA sequences in this sample translate to the same CDR3. This chain connects TRBV5-1 to TRBJ1-2; perhaps TRBD1 as D (5 bases). V lost 2 bases and J lost 4, with 6 bases in between. The CDR3 spans 12 residues. Germline-derived CDR1 and CDR2 are SGHRS and YFSETQ. The CDR3 DNA sequence: TGCGCCAGCAGCTTAACAGGCTATGGCTACACCTTC. Its protein is CASSLTGYGYTF. Complete variable domain (other parts from reference TRBV5-1 and TRBJ1-2): KAGVTQTPRYLIKTRGQQVTLSCSPISGHRSVSWYQQTPGQGLQFLFEYFSETQRNKGNFPGRFSGRQFSNSRSEMNVSTLELGDSALYLCASSLTGYGYTFGSGTRLTVV.

The chain employs TRBV18 and TRBJ2-1; D remains unclear. CDR1 and CDR2 from the germline V gene are KGHSH and LQKENI. Trimming left V 3 bases short and J 5 bases short, with 8 bases between. There are 13 residues in the CDR3. CDR3 coding DNA: TGTGCCAGCTCACCGATGGATGACAATGAGCAGTTCTTC. Encoded protein: CASSPMDDNEQFF.

The V call is TRBV6-5, the J call TRBJ2-1, with 9 bases lining up with TRBD2. Looked up from germline, CDR1 is MNHEY and CDR2 is SVGAGI. The CDR3 has 15 residues. Trimming cost V 5 bases and J 8 bases; bases outside gene matches: 10. CDR3 amino acids: CASSPRGGARDEQFF. The CDR3 DNA reads TGTGCCAGCAGTCCCCGCGGGGGGGCCCGCGATGAGCAGTTCTTC.

The chain carries TRBV5-6 and TRBJ2-6; a weak D match, TRBD2 (6 bases). Germline CDR1 SGHDT, CDR2 YYEEEE. V gave up 2 bases and J gave up 13 bases, with 13 bases separating them. The CDR3 runs to 13 residues. The CDR3 reads CASSFGRRWVLTF. Here the CDR3 DNA reads TGTGCCAGCAGCTTTGGGAGGCGGTGGGTCCTGACTTTC.

The chain carries TRBV2 and TRBJ2-1; D unresolved. Per the germline V gene, CDR1 is SNHLY and CDR2 is FYNNEI. This CDR3 has 14 amino acids. Trimming took off 4 bases at V and 5 bases at J, with 12 bases between the two ends. CDR3 in amino acids: CASSGWAFDNEQFF. As DNA, the CDR3 is TGTGCCAGCAGTGGTTGGGCATTTGACAATGAGCAGTTCTTC.

J is TRBJ2-7 and V is TRBV6-1, with 9 positions matching TRBD1. Per germline, CDR1 MNHNS and CDR2 SASEGT. The length of the CDR3 is 14 residues. With V trimmed by 7 bases and J by 0 bases, 4 bases remained unmatched. The CDR3 DNA is TGTGCCAGCAAAGACAGGGGGTCCTCCTACGAGCAGTACTTC. Translation: CASKDRGSSYEQYF.

This rearrangement joins TRBV6-6 to TRBJ1-2, with a possible D match to TRBD1 (6 bases). V shed 6 bases and J shed 0 bases, with 14 bases lying between them. This CDR3 has 15 amino acids. The germline V gene encodes CDR1 MNHNY and CDR2 SVGAGI (reference sequence). The CDR3 spells CASSMRQETNYGYTF. Written as DNA, the CDR3 is TGTGCCAGCAGCATGCGACAGGAGACTAACTATGGCTACACCTTC.

This chain connects TRBV5-1 to TRBJ2-5; D gene ambiguous. The length of the CDR3 is 13 residues. V was trimmed by 6 bases and J by 4 bases, leaving 13 bases between them. Germline values: CDR1 SGHRS, CDR2 YFSETQ. The CDR3 here is CASTPSGAETQYF. As DNA, the CDR3 is TGCGCCAGCACCCCCTCGGGCGCAGAGACCCAGTACTTC.

In its sample, this clone was seen once. This chain uses TRBV10-3 with TRBJ2-1, with D perhaps matching TRBD1 (5 bases). This CDR3 has 11 amino acids. The ends were cut back, 8 bases at V and 7 bases at J, with 9 bases in the middle. The germline V gene encodes CDR1 ENHRY and CDR2 SYGVKD. The CDR3 region is CAIRRGNEQFF. In nucleotides, the CDR3 is TGTGCCATCCGTAGGGGAAATGAGCAGTTCTTC.

The chain employs TRBV4-1 and TRBJ2-7; D not certain. Between the trimmed V and J ends, which lost 2 bases and 2 bases, there was a span of 16 bases. Germline V gene lookup returns CDR1 MGHRA and CDR2 YSYEKL. The CDR3 has 16 amino acids. CDR3 in DNA: TGCGCCAGCAGCCAACCCGGGTGGCGACCAACCTACGAGCAGTACTTC. Its translation: CASSQPGWRPTYEQYF.

The rearrangement uses TRBV5-1 and TRBJ2-3; 12 nucleotides agree with TRBD2. The CDR3 runs to 19 residues. Germline V gene sequence: CDR1 SGHRS, CDR2 YFSETQ. V shed 5 bases, J shed 0 bases, and the junction held 13 bases outside the gene matches. DNA of the CDR3: TGCGCCAGCAGTCACACTAGCGGGGGGCCCGAAACTAGCACAGATACGCAGTATTTT. This encodes CASSHTSGGPETSTDTQYF.

The rearrangement links TRBV29-1 to TRBJ2-1; tentative D call: TRBD2 (6 bases). Trimming stripped 4 bases from V and 7 bases from J, with 14 bases between. The length of the CDR3 is 13 residues. Germline CDR1 is SQVTM and CDR2 is ANQGSEA. The CDR3 DNA is TGCAGCGTTGTCCCCCTTCGGGGGAATGAGCAGTTCTTC. Protein sequence: CSVVPLRGNEQFF.

This rearrangement joins TRBV6-1 to TRBJ2-1; D possibly corresponds to TRBD1 (5 bases). The CDR3 spans 15 residues. CDR1 and CDR2 (germline): MNHNS, SASEGT. Trimming removed 4 bases at V and 0 bases at J, with 10 bases between. Here the CDR3 reads CASSVSQGSYNEQFF. CDR3 DNA sequence: TGTGCCAGCAGTGTCTCCCAGGGCTCCTACAATGAGCAGTTCTTC.

V usage is TRBV7-2 and J usage is TRBJ2-1; 7 positions match TRBD1. After removal of 9 bases from V and 5 bases from J, the junction contained 7 bases not matched to a gene. The CDR3 runs 13 residues. Germline CDR1 reads SGHTA; CDR2 reads FQGNSA. The CDR3, as DNA: TGTGCCAGTTCCACAGGGGCTAACAATGAGCAGTTCTTC. Translation gives CASSTGANNEQFF. Together with reference TRBV7-2 and TRBJ2-1, the CDR3 gives the full variable domain: GAGVSQSPSNKVTEKGKDVELRCDPISGHTALYWYRQSLGQGLEFLIYFQGNSAPDKSGLPSDRFSAERTGGSVSTLTIQRTQQEDSAVYLCASSTGANNEQFFGPGTRLTVL.

The V gene is TRBV7-9, the J gene TRBJ2-3; D gene unclear. The CDR3 totals 15 residues. CDR1 and CDR2 (germline): SEHNR, FQNEAQ (reference sequence). The ends were cut back, 1 base at V and 3 bases at J, with 11 bases in the middle. The CDR3 protein is CASSLVRPATDTQYF. As DNA, the CDR3 is TGTGCCAGCAGCTTAGTACGGCCCGCAACAGATACGCAGTATTTT. The full variable domain, in which reference TRBV7-9 and TRBJ2-3 provide the parts outside the CDR3, is DTGVSQNPRHKITKRGQNVTFRCDPISEHNRLYWYRQTLGQGPEFLTYFQNEAQLEKSRLLSDRFSAERPKGSFSTLEIQRTEQGDSAMYLCASSLVRPATDTQYFGPGTRLTVL.

V and J are TRBV12-5 and TRBJ2-1; D tentatively reads TRBD1 or TRBD2 (6 bases each). Germline lookup yields CDR1 LGHNT and CDR2 FRNRAP. Between the trimmed V and J ends, which lost 0 bases and 12 bases, there was a span of 18 bases. The CDR3 is made up of 15 amino acids. The CDR3: CASGLVAPDSGSQFF. Here the CDR3 DNA reads TGTGCTAGTGGTTTGGTAGCCCCGGACAGCGGGTCGCAGTTCTTC.

The chain has TRBV7-9 and TRBJ1-5, with 9 bases matching TRBD1. Germline CDR1 is SEHNR and CDR2 is FQNEAQ (reference sequence). This CDR3 has 18 residues. The junction had 15 bases not matched to a gene; V was cut back by 4 bases and J by 5 bases. Written as DNA, the CDR3 is TGTGCCAGCAGCTATATATTATCCGGGACAGGGACCTATCAGCCCCAGCATTTT. This codes for CASSYILSGTGTYQPQHF.

The V and J genes are TRBV30 and TRBJ2-5; the match to TRBD2 covers 10 bases. The CDR3 length is 15 residues. Losses at the gene ends were 2 bases for V and 5 bases for J; bases not matched to a gene: 8. Germline values: CDR1 GTSNPN, CDR2 SVGIG (reference sequence). CDR3 nucleotide sequence: TGTGCCTGGAGTTGGGCTAGCGGGGGCCGGGAGACCCAGTACTTC. It specifies CAWSWASGGRETQYF.

The chain combines TRBV5-7 with TRBJ2-3; 10 bases match TRBD2. TRBV5-7 is sorted into the ORF group, with uncertain function. J was trimmed by 2 bases and V by 3 bases; bases with no gene match: 6. The CDR3 runs 16 residues. In nucleotides, the CDR3 is TGTGCCAGCAGCTCACCGGGACTAGCGTACACAGATACGCAGTATTTT. Its translation: CASSSPGLAYTDTQYF.

This chain links TRBV11-3 with TRBJ2-5; D might be TRBD1 or TRBD2, each matching 6 bases. Trimming shortened V by 4 bases and J by 11 bases, and 20 bases separated the two germline ends. Germline CDR1 and CDR2: SGHNT and YENEEA. The length of the CDR3 is 14 residues. The CDR3 nucleotides read TGTGCCAGCAGCTCTTCGGGGGCATCGGGAGAGCAGTACTTC. Translated: CASSSSGASGEQYF. The whole variable domain, filled in from reference TRBV11-3 and TRBJ2-5, reads EAGVVQSPRYKIIEKKQPVAFWCNPISGHNTLYWYLQNLGQGPELLIRYENEEAVDDSQLPKDRFSAERLKGVDSTLKIQPAELGDSAVYLCASSSSGASGEQYFGPGTRLLVL.

The rearrangement links TRBV5-6 to TRBJ2-3, with D uncertain. Germline V gene lookup returns CDR1 SGHDT and CDR2 YYEEEE. V lost 3 bases to trimming and J lost 2 bases, with 25 bases between them. The CDR3 covers 19 residues. This CDR3 reads CASSSVARVQLIYTDTQYF. The CDR3 region has the DNA TGTGCCAGCAGCTCCGTAGCCCGTGTTCAACTAATCTACACAGATACGCAGTATTTT.

For this clone: Other DNA variants within this sample encode the same CDR3. The chain uses TRBV5-1 and TRBJ2-7, with unresolved D. CDR3 length equals 11 residues. The V end lost 0 bases, the J end lost 6 bases, and 4 bases lay between the germline ends. The germline V gene encodes CDR1 SGHRS and CDR2 YFSETQ. The CDR3 region is CASSLEVEQYF. In DNA form, the CDR3 reads TGCGCCAGCAGCTTGGAGGTCGAGCAGTACTTC. The full variable domain, with the rest looked up from reference TRBV5-1 and TRBJ2-7, is KAGVTQTPRYLIKTRGQQVTLSCSPISGHRSVSWYQQTPGQGLQFLFEYFSETQRNKGNFPGRFSGRQFSNSRSEMNVSTLELGDSALYLCASSLEVEQYFGPGTRLTVT.

V usage is TRBV6-6 and J usage is TRBJ1-2; the D gene is possibly TRBD1 (5 bases). Deletions cut 6 bases from V and 8 bases from J, with 25 bases between. This CDR3 has 16 amino acids. The germline V gene encodes CDR1 MNHNY and CDR2 SVGAGI (reference sequence). The CDR3 region is CASSPPGLLAAEGYTF. CDR3 DNA sequence: TGTGCCAGCAGCCCCCCGGGACTGTTAGCCGCCGAGGGCTACACCTTC.

This chain joins TRBV29-1 and TRBJ2-7, with TRBD1 matching 8 bases. Trimming removed 6 bases from V and 5 bases from J; junction bases left unmatched: 12. Germline V gives CDR1 SQVTM, CDR2 ANQGSEA. CDR3 length equals 14 residues. Here the CDR3 DNA reads TGCAGCGTCGAATCAGGGGGCTTTGGCGACGAGCAGTACTTC. Protein product: CSVESGGFGDEQYF.

The gene calls are TRBV9 and TRBJ2-1; the match to TRBD1 covers 7 bases. Germline CDR1 is SGDLS and CDR2 is YYNGEE. V lost 0 bases to trimming and J lost 6 bases; unmatched junction nucleotides: 3. The CDR3 sequence is 14 residues long. CDR3 in amino acids: CASSVEPGGNEQFF. The CDR3 DNA is TGTGCCAGCAGCGTAGAACCAGGGGGCAATGAGCAGTTCTTC.

This sequence joins TRBV6-5 and TRBJ2-7, with TRBD2 matching over 7 bases. The CDR3 sequence is 14 residues long. With V trimmed by 7 bases and J by 3 bases, 9 bases remained unmatched. The germline V gene encodes CDR1 MNHEY and CDR2 SVGAGI. CDR3 amino acids: CASTGRDRLYEQYF. The DNA of the CDR3 is TGTGCCAGCACAGGGAGGGACCGACTCTACGAGCAGTACTTC.

The V gene is TRBV2, the J gene TRBJ1-1; D is unclear. This CDR3 comprises 12 residues. V was pared by 11 bases and J by 7 bases, with 17 bases between. CDR1 and CDR2 from the germline V gene are SNHLY and FYNNEI. CDR3 loop: CAGPGVLSEAFF. CDR3 nucleotides: TGTGCCGGTCCCGGGGTCCTCAGTGAAGCTTTCTTT.

The chain links TRBV6-4 to TRBJ1-2, with D tentatively TRBD1 (6 bases). Trimming pared 4 bases from V and 2 bases from J, leaving 14 bases between. Germline V gene sequence: CDR1 MRHNA, CDR2 SNTAGT. The CDR3 length is 15 residues. This chain's CDR3 is CASSATGFFNYGYTF. The CDR3 DNA reads TGTGCCAGCAGTGCTACAGGGTTTTTCAACTATGGCTACACCTTC.

The chain employs TRBV14 and TRBJ2-3; D is perhaps TRBD1 (5 bases). Deletions cut 0 bases from V and 2 bases from J, with 12 bases between. From germline, CDR1 is SGHDN and CDR2 FVKESK. The CDR3 has 16 residues. The CDR3 coding sequence is TGTGCCAGCAGCCAAGATTTGGCAGGGATCACAGATACGCAGTATTTT. This codes for CASSQDLAGITDTQYF.